This T cell receptor (beta chain) comes out of a study of T-cell memory formation after mild COVID-19. Study-level points and caveats: Contracting clones from day 15 to 85 had balanced CD4/CD8; later expanders favoured CD4+. Pre-infection memory contained some responding clones, which suggested that cross-reactive memory had joined. Unconfirmed was the SARS-CoV-2 specificity of second-wave clones that peaked on day 37.

With constant-segment primers, 5'RACE yielded cDNA libraries of TCR alpha and TCR beta that carried sample barcodes and UMIs. MiXCR, run by TCRdb on the 5' RACE reads, gives a single entry per CDR3 protein. In the table there are approximately 99,000 distinct CDR3 sequences, about a sixth of which are singletons. This clonotype was observed a few times. Its antigen is unidentified. CDR1 and CDR2 from the germline V gene are SEHNR and FQNEAQ (reference sequence). CDR3 size: 14 residues. The V gene lost 6 bases and the J gene lost 1 base, with 12 bases spanning the gap. This TCR came from a man between 18 and 35 years old who had mild COVID-19 (a few samples of this study predate the infection). Cell type and time point are not known. The sample comprised PBMCs or a T cell subset sorted from them (not recorded which). The rearrangement links TRBV7-9 to TRBJ2-5, with D possibly TRBD1 on 6 matching bases. DNA of the CDR3: TGTGCCAGCAGAAAGACAGGACCCCAAGAGACCCAGTACTTC. Its translation: CASRKTGPQETQYF. The whole variable domain, filled in from reference TRBV7-9 and TRBJ2-5, reads DTGVSQNPRHKITKRGQNVTFRCDPISEHNRLYWYRQTLGQGPEFLTYFQNEAQLEKSRLLSDRFSAERPKGSFSTLEIQRTEQGDSAMYLCASRKTGPQETQYFGPGTRLLVL.